This is a list of T cell receptor beta chains from one sample in a study of T cells in Graves' hyperthyroidism and ophthalmopathy. TCRdb redid the calling of the multiplex PCR reads with MiXCR, one entry per CDR3 protein. This sample yields 300,000 to 350,000 distinct CDR3 sequences, of which roughly 15% are seen a single time; 33% belongs to the top ten. The sequencing sample was made of blood. These receptors were collected from a man aged 30 to 39 with Graves' hyperthyroidism. Each CDR3 is given with its conserved first and last residue. A D gene is named only where the DNA matches it firmly. The size of a clone is reported for some rows only, either as once, few or many, or as a class for expanded clones.

clone_size	d_call	v_call	j_call	cdr3_nt	cdr3_aa
many	.	TRBV20-1	TRBJ1-2	TGCAGTGCTAGAGATCTCTGGACAGCTCTTAACTATGGCTACACCTTC	CSARDLWTALNYGYTF
.	TRBD1	TRBV6-6	TRBJ1-2	TGTGCCAGCAGTTTGAGACAGGGGGTTAGCTATGGCTACACCTTC	CASSLRQGVSYGYTF
many	TRBD1	TRBV11-2	TRBJ1-1	TGTGCCAGCGGACGCGGGACAGGGGAAATAGAAGCTTTCTTT	CASGRGTGEIEAFF
many	.	TRBV18	TRBJ1-5	TGTGCCAGCTCACCCTCCCCCCCGTCAAGCAATCAGCCCCAGCATTTT	CASSPSPPSSNQPQHF
few	.	TRBV9	TRBJ2-1	TGTGCCAGCAGCGTAGTCGGGGCCTACAATGAGCAGTTCTTC	CASSVVGAYNEQFF
many	TRBD2	TRBV27	TRBJ2-7	TGTGCCAGCAGTTTGCTAGCGGGCACCTCCTACGAGCAGTACTTC	CASSLLAGTSYEQYF
many	TRBD1	TRBV24-1	TRBJ2-5	TGTGCCACCAGTGATTGGACAGGCGCGTACCAAGAGACCCAGTACTTC	CATSDWTGAYQETQYF
.	TRBD2	TRBV2	TRBJ2-1	TGTGCCAGCAAGAACACCCTAGCGGGAGGGAATAATGAGCAGTTCTTC	CASKNTLAGGNNEQFF
few	TRBD2	TRBV20-1	TRBJ2-1	TGCAGTGCCAGGACTAGCGACGAAGCTTACTACAATGAGCAGTTCTTC	CSARTSDEAYYNEQFF
few	.	TRBV11-2	TRBJ2-3	TGTGCCAGCAGCTCCTCCCCCCCCGCCCCAACGCGTACAGATACGCAGTATTTT	CASSSSPPAPTRTDTQYF
.	.	TRBV27	TRBJ1-1	TGTGCCAGCAGTTTATCCCCCGCCATGAACACTGAAGCTTTCTTT	CASSLSPAMNTEAFF
many	TRBD1	TRBV2	TRBJ1-3	TGTGCCAGCAGGTCGACAGGGGCGGGAAACACCATATATTTT	CASRSTGAGNTIYF
.	TRBD1	TRBV20-1	TRBJ1-5	TGCAGTGCTAGAGATCAGGGGGGTGGGAATGAGCCCCAGCATTTT	CSARDQGGGNEPQHF
many	.	TRBV7-9	TRBJ1-5	TGTGCCAGCAGCTTAGTACGGGGGGAGCCCCAGCATTTT	CASSLVRGEPQHF
.	.	TRBV11-2	TRBJ1-1	TGTGCCAGCAGCTTAGTCTGGCAGAACACTGAAGCTTTCTTT	CASSLVWQNTEAFF
.	.	TRBV29-1	TRBJ1-1	TGCAGCGCCTCGGGTTGGAGCACTGAAGCTTTCTTT	CSASGWSTEAFF
many	.	TRBV3-1	TRBJ2-1	TGTGCCAGCAGCCAAGAACAGAGCTCCTACAATGAGCAGTTCTTC	CASSQEQSSYNEQFF
many	.	TRBV11-2	TRBJ2-2	TGTGCCAGCAGGGGCCTGCGGGGAAACACCGGGGAGCTGTTTTTT	CASRGLRGNTGELFF
few	TRBD1	TRBV6-4	TRBJ1-1	TGTGCCAGCGGTCACAGGGGTATGAACACTGAAGCTTTCTTT	CASGHRGMNTEAFF
many	.	TRBV12-3/TRBV12-4	TRBJ2-6	TGTGCCAGCAGTTTCTCTGGGGCCAACGTCCTGACTTTC	CASSFSGANVLTF
many	TRBD2	TRBV6-1	TRBJ2-7	TGTGCCAGCAGGGGACTAGCGGGGACCTACGAGCAGTACTTC	CASRGLAGTYEQYF
many	.	TRBV5-5	TRBJ1-2	TGTGCCAGCAGCTTCGACTGGAACCGTGGCTACACCTTC	CASSFDWNRGYTF
.	.	TRBV5-5	TRBJ1-4	TGTGCCAGCAGGGACATGCGGACCTCTCATGAAAAACTGTTTTTT	CASRDMRTSHEKLFF
few	TRBD2	TRBV18	TRBJ2-7	TGTGCCAGCTCACCTCTCCCCACTAGCGGGATCCACGAGCAGTACTTC	CASSPLPTSGIHEQYF
many	.	TRBV2	TRBJ1-6	TGTGCCAGCAGTGAAGGCAGGAACAATTCACCCCTCCACTTT	CASSEGRNNSPLHF
many	.	TRBV11-2	TRBJ2-3	TGTGCCAGCAGCCAGAGGCGCGGGGTTAGCACAGATACGCAGTATTTT	CASSQRRGVSTDTQYF
few	.	TRBV4-2	TRBJ2-5	TGTGCCAGCAGCCAAGAGCGACCCGGGAGAGGAGGTACTCAGTACTTC	CASSQERPGRGGTQYF
.	TRBD1	TRBV5-1	TRBJ2-7	TGCGCCAGCAGCTCTCTCGGACAGGGGATCTACGAGCAGTACTTC	CASSSLGQGIYEQYF
.	.	TRBV27	TRBJ2-6	TGTGCCAGCAGGGTATTCTCTGGGGCCAACGTCCTGACTTTC	CASRVFSGANVLTF
many	.	TRBV11-2	TRBJ2-3	TGTGCCAGCAGCATAATAGGGACCCAAACAGATACGCAGTATTTT	CASSIIGTQTDTQYF
few	TRBD1	TRBV10-1	TRBJ2-5	TGCGCCAGCAGTGAGTCGGGGACAGTCCAAGAGACCCAGTACTTC	CASSESGTVQETQYF
many	TRBD2	TRBV28	TRBJ2-1	TGTGCCAGCAGCCGGACTAGCGAAGCCTACAATGAGCAGTTCTTC	CASSRTSEAYNEQFF
.	TRBD2	TRBV5-8	TRBJ2-1	TGTGCCAGCAGCCCAACTAGCGGGGGGTACAATGAGCAGTTCTTC	CASSPTSGGYNEQFF
.	.	TRBV30	TRBJ2-7	TGTGCCTGGAGAACCAGCCTGCTCCTCGACGAGCAGTACTTC	CAWRTSLLLDEQYF
many	.	TRBV12-3/TRBV12-4	TRBJ2-6	TGTGCCAGCAGCCCCCTGGGCCGGGCGTCTGGGGCCAACGTCCTGACTTTC	CASSPLGRASGANVLTF
.	.	TRBV30	TRBJ2-4	TGTGCCTGGAGCCCCACAAGGACAGCGATTAAAAACATTCAGTACTTC	CAWSPTRTAIKNIQYF
.	.	TRBV11-2	TRBJ2-7	TGTGCCAGCAGCCCAGTCCGGGGGAAAATGATCGAGCAGTACTTC	CASSPVRGKMIEQYF
.	.	TRBV30	TRBJ1-5	TGTGCCTGGAGTCCCCGTGGCTGGGGGGATTTTCAGCCCCAGCATTTT	CAWSPRGWGDFQPQHF
many	.	TRBV10-2	TRBJ2-5	TGCGCCAGCAGTCGGGGACAACAAGAGACCCAGTACTTC	CASSRGQQETQYF
many	.	TRBV5-1	TRBJ2-3	TGCGCCAGCAGCTTTAGGCAGTTCGGAGATACGCAGTATTTT	CASSFRQFGDTQYF
.	TRBD2	TRBV29-1	TRBJ2-7	TGCAGCGTTGAAGCGGCGGGAAACTACGGGACTAGCGTGGATGAGCAGTACTTC	CSVEAAGNYGTSVDEQYF
many	.	TRBV2	TRBJ1-4	TGTGCCAGCGAGCAGGGACTGAATGAAAAACTGTTTTTT	CASEQGLNEKLFF
many	TRBD2	TRBV3-1	TRBJ2-1	TGTGCCAGCAGCCCGATAGCGGGAGGCCCCCATGAGCAGTTCTTC	CASSPIAGGPHEQFF
few	TRBD1	TRBV19	TRBJ2-3	TGTGCCAGCCGGGACAGGGGATCCCGCGGGAGCACAGATACGCAGTATTTT	CASRDRGSRGSTDTQYF
.	.	TRBV11-2	TRBJ2-5	TGTGCCAGCAACCAAGATCAAACAGCCCAAGAGACCCAGTACTTC	CASNQDQTAQETQYF
.	TRBD2	TRBV7-9	TRBJ2-7	TGTGCCAGCAGCTCCGAGCGGGGGAGCTCCTACGAGCAGTACTTC	CASSSERGSSYEQYF
few	.	TRBV11-3	TRBJ2-1	TGTGCCAGCAGCCCGCAACAGGAGAATGAGCAGTTCTTC	CASSPQQENEQFF
.	TRBD2	TRBV11-1	TRBJ2-1	TGTGCCAGCCAGCTAGCGGCCAACTCCTACAATGAGCAGTTCTTC	CASQLAANSYNEQFF
.	TRBD2	TRBV12-3/TRBV12-4	TRBJ2-7	TGTGCCAGCAGTTTAAGCGGCCCAGCGGGAGTAACCCGCGAGCAGTACTTC	CASSLSGPAGVTREQYF
few	.	TRBV30	TRBJ2-1	TGTGCCTGGTCCCCGCCGGGGAGCGTGACCTACAATGAGCAGTTCTTC	CAWSPPGSVTYNEQFF
.	.	TRBV12-3/TRBV12-4	TRBJ2-5	TGTGCCAGCAAAAAATCGGAGACCCAGTACTTC	CASKKSETQYF
few	.	TRBV5-6	TRBJ1-6	TGTGCCAGCACCTACAGGCTAGGATCACCCCTCCACTTT	CASTYRLGSPLHF
many	TRBD1	TRBV20-1	TRBJ1-4	TGCAGTGCCGTCGACAGGGGAGGGGAAAAACTGTTTTTT	CSAVDRGGEKLFF